This TCR beta chain was profiled in a study of T cells in Graves' hyperthyroidism and ophthalmopathy (dated by TCRdb to between 2018 and 2021). Study-level background: Peripheral blood samples were taken at initial diagnosis, before any treatment was given. To identify TCR V-J signatures that set the groups apart, the researchers used a discovery cohort of 100 patients, made up of 40 to 45 with Graves' ophthalmopathy and some 58 with stable Graves' hyperthyroidism. Whether ophthalmopathy could be predicted prospectively was tested in an independent validation cohort made up of roughly 19 hyperthyroidism patients plus 17 patients who later progressed to ophthalmopathy. The 100 or so discovery patients were randomly split 7:3 into training and test sets. Thyroid tissue and blood T-cell repertoires from six Graves' hyperthyroidism patients were also compared in the study. Following sampling, methimazole starting at 30 mg daily was given to hyperthyroidism patients, and high-dose intravenous methylprednisolone was given to ophthalmopathy patients. According to the paper, TCR Vbeta CDR3 sequencing was carried out on 135 peripheral blood samples, which came from 40 to 45 ophthalmopathy, 75 to 80 hyperthyroidism and 17 progressor patients. Broad study findings and their caveats: In validation, the model predicted progression to ophthalmopathy with over 60% sensitivity and 72% to 85% specificity, a median of approximately 6.7 months before onset. A 13 V-J signature model separated ophthalmopathy from stable hyperthyroidism, with over 85% sensitivity and just under 84% specificity in cross-validation and 80%/75% in testing. Sample size was not statistically predetermined, and investigators were not blinded to group allocation. Most expanded thyroid clonotypes (frequency above 0.001) were also found in blood, which suggests that blood repertoires may mirror thyroid immune responses.

From the cysteine up to the phenylalanine, the CDR3 has a length of 12 residues. This entry keeps only the CDR3 DNA: 36 bases, framed from base 1. V is shortened by 8 bases, J by 7 bases, and the region joining them spans 14 bases. According to the germline V gene, CDR1 reads WSHSY and CDR2 reads SAAADI. The TCR beta CDR3 regions were amplified from the RNA transcripts. The TCR CDR3 was subjected to a first round of RT-PCR using the HTBI primer set and the Qiagen OneStep RT-PCR kit. Libraries were constructed in a second round of multiplex PCR, after which size selection and purification were performed. Sequencing of the libraries was done on an Illumina HiSeq2000 using paired-end 100 bp reads. Under the source paper's analysis protocol: SOAPnuke was used to process the raw data, removing reads that contained adapters or uncalled bases, had a mean Phred below 15, or lacked an exact match to the constant primer or identifier. COPE v1.2.5 was used to merge the high-quality paired reads, and each unique nucleotide sequence was defined as a clonotype. MiTCR v1.1 was used to align the clonotypes against IMGT TRBV, TRBD and TRBJ reference segments. Only V-J combinations with frequency above 0.0001, covering 99% to 99.2% of repertoires, were analysed. The TCS score was defined as the ratio of F50 (clonal expansion) to E x V (chaos), calculated using BLOSUM62-based TCRdist between CDR3 peptides within each V-J. Welch's t-statistics and random forest reduced 514 V-J features to fewer than 15, which were used in a naive Bayes classifier (R e1071). TCRdb's own reprocessing of the public reads used fastp at Q25 and MiXCR and kept productive beta chains. CDR3 protein sequences are deduplicated, and each keeps its most common genes and DNA. The V and J calls were not made by the authors but by TCRdb's processing. The sample yields 300,000 to 400,000 distinct CDR3 sequences; roughly 21% were counted once. Of the sample, over 40% is held by the ten largest clones.

A few counts support this clonotype. Its antigen remains unidentified. No base quality information exists; no much larger clone differs at one position. Stable Graves' hyperthyroidism was defined as no progression to ophthalmopathy during 18 months of follow-up. Hyperthyroidism patients were newly diagnosed, with disease duration under 2 months, and aged 18 to 65 years. The study excluded patients with uncontrolled infections, other autoimmune diseases, pregnancy or lactation. Diagnoses relied on clinical symptoms, serum thyroxine and TRAb, thyroid ultrasound and orbital computed tomography. Ficoll-Paque density gradient centrifugation was used to isolate PBMCs from 10 ml of fresh peripheral blood. Total RNA was extracted with Trizol reagent, and quality was checked on an Agilent 2100 Bioanalyzer.

The chain links TRBV10-2 with TRBJ1-1, with an unclear D gene assignment. Sequencing was done on a sample of blood. The receptor was derived from a woman aged 45-65 years with Graves' hyperthyroidism. The CDR3 corresponds to CASFGRSYEAFF. The sequenced DNA is TGCGCCAGCTTTGGGCGGAGCTATGAAGCTTTCTTT.